Presented here are 19 T cell receptor beta chains from one specimen sequenced in a study of OX40 agonist ivuxolimab in advanced cancers. Only in-frame clones appear in the TCRdb table, and some are missing; sequencing was by immunoSEQ multiplex PCR. The sample lists tens of thousands of clones; 84% were seen once. The sample was CD4+ or CD8+ T cells sorted from blood, taken in a trial of the OX40 agonist ivuxolimab. These receptors were collected from an adult with an advanced solid tumor such as melanoma, head and neck, liver or kidney cancer.

This chain uses TRBV4-1 with TRBJ1-3; D gene ambiguous. V was cut by 4 bases and J by 0 bases, with 10 bases left in between. CDR3 size: 15 residues. Germline loops: CDR1 MGHRA, CDR2 YSYEKL. In DNA, the CDR3 is TGCGCCAGCAGCCCATTGCGGAGCTCTGGAAACACCATATATTTT. It translates to CASSPLRSSGNTIYF.

The chain combines TRBV27 with TRBJ1-5; D is unresolved. V lost 1 base to trimming and J lost 4 bases, with 17 bases between them. Germline loops: CDR1 MNHEY, CDR2 SMNVEV (reference sequence). This CDR3 is 17 amino acids long. The DNA for the CDR3 is TGTGCCAGCAGTTTATATTTTTCTATTGAAGGGAATCAGCCCCAGCATTTT. It codes for CASSLYFSIEGNQPQHF.

Remarks on this clone: It may be a read error: a sequence one base away is much more abundant. The V call is TRBV6-6, the J call TRBJ2-7, with D hard to call. The CDR3 sequence is 13 residues long. Trimming cost V 0 bases and J 5 bases, with 8 bases left between them. Germline V CDR1 and CDR2: MNHNY, SVGAGI (reference sequence). For the CDR3, the DNA is TGTGCCAGCAGTTACTCGGGGTCCCACGAGCAGTACTTC. Translating gives CASSYSGSHEQYF.

The chain links TRBV13 to TRBJ1-1, with 7 bases that match TRBD1. From germline, CDR1 is PRHDT and CDR2 FYEKMQ (reference sequence). The V segment lost 1 base and the J segment 6 bases; nucleotides outside the gene matches: 5. This CDR3 comprises 14 residues. This chain's CDR3 is CASSLEGGASEAFF. DNA for the CDR3: TGTGCCAGCAGCTTAGAAGGGGGCGCGTCTGAAGCTTTCTTT.

This clone was seen only a few times. This sequence joins TRBV19 and TRBJ2-3; D gene ambiguous. V lost 1 base, J lost 5 bases, and 13 bases lay in between. CDR3 length: 15 residues. Looked up from germline, CDR1 is LNHDA and CDR2 is SQIVND (reference sequence). In DNA form, the CDR3 reads TGTGCCAGTAGTATAGGAGGCCTCGCCGGAGATACGCAGTATTTT. It yields the protein CASSIGGLAGDTQYF.

V and J are TRBV7-8 and TRBJ1-4, with 7 bases aligning to TRBD1. CDR1 is SGHVS and CDR2 is FQNEAQ in the germline V gene. The CDR3 is 16 residues long. V dropped 3 bases and J dropped 7; count of bases not matched to a gene: 11. Here the CDR3 DNA reads TGTGCCAGCAGCTTGGGAGTGAGGGGGCGCATTGAAAAACTGTTTTTT. Its translation: CASSLGVRGRIEKLFF.

This sequence joins TRBV11-3 and TRBJ1-2; possibly TRBD1 for D (5 bases). The length of the CDR3 is 12 residues. Trimming removed 5 bases at V and 14 bases at J, with 18 bases between. CDR1 is SGHNT, CDR2 YENEEA, per germline. CDR3 bases: TGTGCCAGCAGCGCCCCTGGCAGGGCCAAAACCTTC. Translating gives CASSAPGRAKTF.

The rearrangement uses TRBV27 and TRBJ2-7; the match to TRBD1 covers 8 bases. With 5 bases clipped from V and 9 bases from J, the junction kept 6 bases outside the gene matches. The CDR3 spans 12 residues. Germline V gives CDR1 MNHEY, CDR2 SMNVEV (reference sequence). The CDR3 DNA sequence: TGTGCCAGCAGTCTACAAGGACAGGGGCAGTACTTC. Its protein is CASSLQGQGQYF.

The chain uses TRBV7-9 and TRBJ1-6; D unclear. Germline CDR1 and CDR2: SEHNR and FQNEAQ (reference sequence). The V end was cut by 5 bases, the J end by 6 bases, with 11 bases between. This CDR3 comprises 14 residues. CDR3 protein: CASSPRGTNSPLHF. The CDR3 DNA reads TGTGCCAGCAGCCCTAGAGGTACTAATTCACCCCTCCACTTT.

The genes are TRBV27 and TRBJ1-2; TRBD1 agrees at 8 bases. Looked up from germline, CDR1 is MNHEY and CDR2 is SMNVEV (reference sequence). V lost 5 bases to trimming and J lost 1 base; unmatched junction nucleotides: 6. The CDR3 is 15 residues long. CDR3 amino acids: CASSPWTGRNYGYTF. DNA for the CDR3: TGTGCCAGCAGTCCGTGGACAGGGCGTAACTATGGCTACACCTTC.

The V and J genes are TRBV7-9 and TRBJ2-1; 9 nucleotides match TRBD2. The CDR3 contains 14 residues. V lost 3 bases to trimming and J lost 10 bases; unmatched junction nucleotides: 7. CDR1 and CDR2 (germline): SEHNR, FQNEAQ (reference sequence). The CDR3 region is CASSLLAGHREQFF. The CDR3 region has the DNA TGTGCCAGCAGCTTGCTAGCGGGGCACCGGGAGCAGTTCTTC.

The chain recombines TRBV5-8 with TRBJ2-1, with 8 nucleotides matching TRBD1. CDR3 length: 15 amino acids. The ends lost 0 bases at V and 6 bases at J; junction bases unmatched: 5. Germline V gene lookup returns CDR1 SGHTS and CDR2 YDEGEE. CDR3 DNA: TGTGCCAGCAGCTTGGGGGCAGGGGGCGGCAATGAGCAGTTCTTC. Amino acid sequence: CASSLGAGGGNEQFF. The entire variable domain, with the rest obtained from reference TRBV5-8 and TRBJ2-1, is as follows: EAGVTQSPTHLIKTRGQQATLRCSPISGHTSVYWYQQALGLGLQFLLWYDEGEERNRGNFPPRFSGRQFPNYSSELNVNALELEDSALYLCASSLGAGGGNEQFFGPGTRLTVL.

V usage is TRBV6-5 and J usage is TRBJ1-2; D unresolved. This CDR3 region has 15 residues. V lost 5 bases, J lost 6 bases, and 19 bases lay in between. CDR1 is MNHEY and CDR2 is SVGAGI in the germline V gene. CDR3 sequence reads: CASSPQVTGTDGYTF. CDR3 DNA: TGTGCCAGCAGTCCCCAGGTAACCGGCACAGATGGCTACACCTTC.

The chain employs TRBV27 and TRBJ2-7, with 7 bases aligning to TRBD1. The CDR3 totals 13 residues. Germline trimming cut 5 bases from V and 8 bases from J; bases unmatched to any gene: 9. CDR1 and CDR2 (germline): MNHEY, SMNVEV (reference sequence). The CDR3 here is CASSISGTVKQYF. The CDR3 nucleotides are TGTGCCAGCAGTATCTCCGGGACAGTTAAGCAGTACTTC.

The chain links TRBV7-9 to TRBJ2-1; D possibly corresponds to TRBD1 (5 bases). This CDR3 is 12 amino acids long. Trimming took off 6 bases at V and 6 bases at J, with 9 bases between the two ends. Germline values: CDR1 SEHNR, CDR2 FQNEAQ (reference sequence). CDR3 in amino acids: CASSRQGNEQFF. The CDR3 bases are TGTGCCAGCAGTCGTCAGGGCAATGAGCAGTTCTTC.

The chain is built from TRBV7-6 and TRBJ2-3, with TRBD1 matching 9 bases. Germline CDR1 reads SGHVS; CDR2 reads FNYEAQ. Trimming at V came to 2 bases and at J to 2 bases, leaving 11 bases not matched to a gene. The CDR3 spans 18 residues. CDR3 DNA: TGTGCCAGCAGCTTATTCACCGTAGGGGACAGGGCCACAGATACGCAGTATTTT. Translation: CASSLFTVGDRATDTQYF.

The CDR3, as DNA: TGTGCCAGCAGCGTATCGGCGGCAAGGAACACTGAAGCTTTCTTT. It is translated as CASSVSAARNTEAFF. The V gene is TRBV11-2, the J gene TRBJ1-1; D is undetermined. Germline CDR1 is SGHAT and CDR2 is FQNNGV. V lost 5 bases and J lost 1, with 14 bases in between. The CDR3 consists of 15 residues. Based on the CDR3 plus reference TRBV11-2 and TRBJ1-1, the full variable domain is EAGVAQSPRYKIIEKRQSVAFWCNPISGHATLYWYQQILGQGPKLLIQFQNNGVVDDSQLPKDRFSAERLKGVDSTLKIQPAKLEDSAVYLCASSVSAARNTEAFFGQGTRLTVV.

The CDR3 loop is CASSLSGDTEAFF. For the CDR3, the DNA is TGTGCCAGCAGCCTGTCTGGGGACACTGAAGCTTTCTTT. The gene calls are TRBV9 and TRBJ1-1; D not resolved. This CDR3 region has 13 residues. V was trimmed by 4 bases and J by 3 bases, leaving 10 bases between them. Germline values: CDR1 SGDLS, CDR2 YYNGEE.

The chain combines TRBV27 with TRBJ2-5, with D hard to call. Germline V lookup: CDR1 MNHEY, CDR2 SMNVEV (reference sequence). The ends were cut back, 6 bases at V and 4 bases at J, with 15 bases in the middle. The CDR3 runs 14 residues. CDR3 loop: CASSPILRRETQYF. The CDR3 coding sequence is TGTGCCAGCAGCCCCATTTTGAGGCGAGAGACCCAGTACTTC.